This entry features one T cell receptor (beta chain) sequence. What it binds is unknown. The data were taken from a study of cytomegalovirus exposure and HLA in healthy donors. This CDR3 contains 14 residues. V dropped 5 bases and J dropped 7; count of bases not matched to a gene: 6. Germline V lookup: CDR1 MDHEN, CDR2 SYDVKM. General study points: Many donors carried some public TCRs, although rarity characterized most TCR sequences. Apparent HLA restriction characterized most CMV-associated TCR beta chains in a later analysis. Association with HLA alleles at 0.05 false discovery rate was found for 15,000 or so TCR beta sequences in a later analysis. A previous analysis found most TCR beta V segments productive roughly 87% or roughly 30% of the time.

Researchers ran the PCR with 60 Vbeta and 13 Jbeta primers. Here immunoSEQ multiplex PCR was the method, and the copy in TCRdb shows in-frame clones only, minus some. The top ten clones hold roughly 3% of a sample with some 200,000 clones, around four fifths of them seen once. The sequenced sample consisted of PBMCs. The chain joins TRBV28 to TRBJ2-2; 8 bases line up with TRBD2. The receptor's source is a female donor in good health and CMV-seronegative. CDR3 nucleotide sequence: TGTGCCAGCAGTGCAGCGGGGGAGCACGGGGAGCTGTTTTTT. It yields the protein CASSAAGEHGELFF.